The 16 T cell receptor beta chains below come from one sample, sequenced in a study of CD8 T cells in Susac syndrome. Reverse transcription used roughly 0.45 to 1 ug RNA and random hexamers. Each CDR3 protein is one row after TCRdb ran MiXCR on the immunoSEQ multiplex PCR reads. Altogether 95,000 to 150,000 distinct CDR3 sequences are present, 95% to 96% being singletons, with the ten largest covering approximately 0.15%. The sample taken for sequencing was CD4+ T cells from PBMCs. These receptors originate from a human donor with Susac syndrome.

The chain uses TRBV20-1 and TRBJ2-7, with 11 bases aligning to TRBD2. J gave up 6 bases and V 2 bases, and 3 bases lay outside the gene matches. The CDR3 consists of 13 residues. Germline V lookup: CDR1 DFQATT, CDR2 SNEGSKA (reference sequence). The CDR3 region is CSARLAGGFEQYF. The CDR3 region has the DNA TGCAGTGCTAGACTAGCGGGAGGATTCGAGCAGTACTTC.

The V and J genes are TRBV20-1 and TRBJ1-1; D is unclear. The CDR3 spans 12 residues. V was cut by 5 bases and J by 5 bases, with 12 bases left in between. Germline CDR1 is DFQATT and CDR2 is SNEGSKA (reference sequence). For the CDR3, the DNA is TGCAGTGCTCTCAATAGGCAAACTGAAGCTTTCTTT. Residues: CSALNRQTEAFF.

The CDR3 nucleotides read TGTGCCAGCAGGGGGAGAGGGACGAACACCGGGGAGCTGTTTTTT. Translation gives CASRGRGTNTGELFF. This chain connects TRBV9 to TRBJ2-2; D might be TRBD2 (5 bases). Trimming shortened V by 5 bases and J by 0 bases, and 11 bases separated the two germline ends. The CDR3 runs to 15 residues. CDR1 is SGDLS and CDR2 is YYNGEE in the germline V gene.

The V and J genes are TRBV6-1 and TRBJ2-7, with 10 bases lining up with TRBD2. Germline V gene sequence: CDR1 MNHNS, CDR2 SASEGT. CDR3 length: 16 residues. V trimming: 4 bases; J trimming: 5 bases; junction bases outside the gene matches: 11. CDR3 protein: CASSVTGSGRAHEQYF. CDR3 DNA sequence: TGTGCCAGCAGTGTCACTGGAAGCGGGAGGGCCCACGAGCAGTACTTC.

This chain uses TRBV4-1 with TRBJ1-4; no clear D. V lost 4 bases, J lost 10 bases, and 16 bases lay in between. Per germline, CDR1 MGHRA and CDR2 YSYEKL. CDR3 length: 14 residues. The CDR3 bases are TGCGCCAGCAGCCCTTTTCCGGGGATTCGAAAACTGTTTTTT. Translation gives CASSPFPGIRKLFF.

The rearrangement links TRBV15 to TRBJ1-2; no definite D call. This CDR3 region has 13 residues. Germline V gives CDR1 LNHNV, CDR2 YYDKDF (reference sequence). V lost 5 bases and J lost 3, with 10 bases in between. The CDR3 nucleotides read TGTGCCACCAGCCCCAGCATGGACTATGGCTACACCTTC. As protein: CATSPSMDYGYTF.

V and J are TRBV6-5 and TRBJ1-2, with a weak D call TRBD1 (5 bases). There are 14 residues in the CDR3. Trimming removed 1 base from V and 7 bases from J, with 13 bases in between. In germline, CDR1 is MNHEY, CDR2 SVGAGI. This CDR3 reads CASSYWGEETGYTF. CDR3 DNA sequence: TGTGCCAGCAGTTACTGGGGGGAAGAGACTGGCTACACCTTC.

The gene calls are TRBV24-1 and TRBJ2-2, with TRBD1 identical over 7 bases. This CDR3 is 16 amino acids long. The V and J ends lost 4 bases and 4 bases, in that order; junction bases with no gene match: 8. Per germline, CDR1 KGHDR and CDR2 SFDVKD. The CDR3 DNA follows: TGTGCCACCAGTGACCCCCGACAGGGATCCACCGGGGAGCTGTTTTTT. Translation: CATSDPRQGSTGELFF.

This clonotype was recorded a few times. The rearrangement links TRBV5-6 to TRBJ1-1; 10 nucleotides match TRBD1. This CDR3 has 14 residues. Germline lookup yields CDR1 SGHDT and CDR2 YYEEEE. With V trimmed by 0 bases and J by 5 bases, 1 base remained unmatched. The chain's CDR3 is CASSLGDRGTEAFF. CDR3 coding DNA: TGTGCCAGCAGCTTGGGGGACAGGGGAACTGAAGCTTTCTTT. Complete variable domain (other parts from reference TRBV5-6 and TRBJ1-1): DAGVTQSPTHLIKTRGQQVTLRCSPKSGHDTVSWYQQALGQGPQFIFQYYEEEERQRGNFPDRFSGHQFPNYSSELNVNALLLGDSALYLCASSLGDRGTEAFFGQGTRLTVV.

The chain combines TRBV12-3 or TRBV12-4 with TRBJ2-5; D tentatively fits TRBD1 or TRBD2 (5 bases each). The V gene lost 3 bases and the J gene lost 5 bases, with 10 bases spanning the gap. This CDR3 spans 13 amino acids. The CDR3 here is CASSFRREETQYF. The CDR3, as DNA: TGTGCCAGCAGTTTTCGCAGGGAGGAGACCCAGTACTTC.

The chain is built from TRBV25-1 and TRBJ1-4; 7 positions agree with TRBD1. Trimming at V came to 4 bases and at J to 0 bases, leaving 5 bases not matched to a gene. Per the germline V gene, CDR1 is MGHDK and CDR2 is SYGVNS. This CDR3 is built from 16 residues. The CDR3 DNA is TGTGCCAGCAGTGCCGGGACAGATGCAACTAATGAAAAACTGTTTTTT. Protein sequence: CASSAGTDATNEKLFF.

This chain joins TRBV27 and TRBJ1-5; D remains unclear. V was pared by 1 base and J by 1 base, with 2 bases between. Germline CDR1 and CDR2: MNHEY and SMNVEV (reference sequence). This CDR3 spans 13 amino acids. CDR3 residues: CASSLWSNQPQHF. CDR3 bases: TGTGCCAGCAGTTTATGGAGCAATCAGCCCCAGCATTTT.

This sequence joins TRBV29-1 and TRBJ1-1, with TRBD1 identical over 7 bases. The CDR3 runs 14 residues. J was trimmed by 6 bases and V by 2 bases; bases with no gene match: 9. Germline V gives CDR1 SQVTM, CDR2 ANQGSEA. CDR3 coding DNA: TGCAGCGTTGAAAGGGTACAGGGGAGGTCTGAAGCTTTCTTT. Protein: CSVERVQGRSEAFF.

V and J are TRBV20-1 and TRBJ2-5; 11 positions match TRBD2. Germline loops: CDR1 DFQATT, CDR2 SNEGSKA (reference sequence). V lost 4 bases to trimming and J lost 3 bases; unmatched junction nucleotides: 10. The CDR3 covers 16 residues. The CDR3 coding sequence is TGCAGTGCTACAATAATAGCGGGAGGGTCGGAAGAGACCCAGTACTTC. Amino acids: CSATIIAGGSEETQYF.

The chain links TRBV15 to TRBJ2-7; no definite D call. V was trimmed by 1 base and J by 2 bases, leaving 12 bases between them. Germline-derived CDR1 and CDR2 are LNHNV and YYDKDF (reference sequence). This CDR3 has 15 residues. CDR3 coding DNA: TGTGCCACCAGCAGAGGCCCATCAGCGCCCTACGAGCAGTACTTC. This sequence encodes CATSRGPSAPYEQYF.

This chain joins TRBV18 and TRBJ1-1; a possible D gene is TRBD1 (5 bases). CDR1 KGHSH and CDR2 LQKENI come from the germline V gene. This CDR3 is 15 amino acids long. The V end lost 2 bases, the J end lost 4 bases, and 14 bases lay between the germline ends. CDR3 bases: TGTGCCAGCTCACCAGGGCGGGGGTTGAGCACTGAAGCTTTCTTT. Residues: CASSPGRGLSTEAFF.